These 15 T cell receptor beta chains were all obtained from the same sample, sequenced in a study of CXCR3-negative and CXCR3-positive naive CD8 T cells. UMI-labeled 5' RACE TRB cDNA libraries were prepared from the cells. Following a re-call of the 5' RACE reads, TCRdb has one entry per CDR3 protein and lacks DNA. Its table records tens of thousands of distinct CDR3 sequences. The specimen was memory CD8+ T cells from blood. The origin of the receptors is a human donor in good health. Some clones in this sample may be carry-over from other donors' samples.

The chain is built from TRBV7-2 and TRBJ1-2; checking the TCRdb D call of TRBD1 is not possible without DNA. From germline, CDR1 is SGHTA and CDR2 FQGNSA. The CDR3 is made up of 13 amino acids. The CDR3 is CASSLAGTGVYTF.

This chain links TRBV25-1 with TRBJ2-2. Germline V gene data show CDR1 as MGHDK and CDR2 as SYGVNS. The CDR3 covers 13 residues. Here the CDR3 reads CASSESEIGELFF.

The chain has TRBV7-3 and TRBJ2-1; as DNA is missing, the TRBD2 call by TCRdb cannot be tested. The germline CDR1 and CDR2 sequences are SGHTA and FQGTGA. The CDR3 length is 15 residues. The CDR3 reads CASSPSSGANNEQFF.

The genes are TRBV7-8 and TRBJ2-1; TCRdb's D gene call, TRBD1, goes unchecked for lack of DNA. Germline CDR1 SGHVS, CDR2 FQNEAQ. This CDR3 is built from 16 residues. The chain's CDR3 is CASSFGGDRRYNERFF.

The V and J genes are TRBV14 and TRBJ2-7. This CDR3 contains 15 residues. The germline V gene has CDR1 SGHDN and CDR2 FVKESK. The CDR3 region is CASSQEAGGAYEQYF.

The chain uses TRBV4-3 and TRBJ2-7; TCRdb lists TRBD1, though no DNA is available to test this call. The CDR3 contains 14 residues. Germline CDR1 is LGHNA and CDR2 is YSLEER. The CDR3 here is CASSQQGRGNEQYF.

This rearrangement joins TRBV28 to TRBJ2-1. CDR1 and CDR2 (germline): MDHEN, SYDVKM. This CDR3 has 13 amino acids. The CDR3 region is CASTYGRLGEQFF.

This chain uses TRBV28 with TRBJ2-5; TCRdb's D call, TRBD1, is unchecked because there is no DNA. Germline loops: CDR1 MDHEN, CDR2 SYDVKM. CDR3 size: 14 residues. The CDR3 spells CASSLGEPKETQYF.

This clonotype is labeled medium-sized based on frequency. The V call is TRBV18, the J call TRBJ2-1; TCRdb gives TRBD1 as the D gene, but with no DNA this cannot be confirmed. The CDR3 has 15 residues. Germline V gene sequence: CDR1 KGHSH, CDR2 LQKENI. This chain's CDR3 is CASSPPVGRVNEQFF.

The chain links TRBV7-9 to TRBJ1-4; TCRdb lists TRBD1, though no DNA is available to test this call. CDR1 SEHNR and CDR2 FQNEAQ come from the germline V gene (reference sequence). The CDR3 sequence is 15 residues long. The CDR3 loop reads CASSLPSGHNEKLFF.

The V and J genes are TRBV4-1 and TRBJ1-5. Germline CDR1 MGHRA, CDR2 YSYEKL. The CDR3 consists of 15 residues. The CDR3 protein is CASSQALVLNQPQHF.

V is TRBV12-3 or TRBV12-4 and J is TRBJ1-2; TCRdb picks TRBD1, but there is no DNA to check that call. The CDR3 contains 12 residues. The CDR3 sequence is CASSTGNYGYTF.

This chain connects TRBV12-3 or TRBV12-4 to TRBJ2-3; TCRdb picks TRBD1, but there is no DNA to check that call. The CDR3 is made up of 15 amino acids. CDR3 amino acids: CASSTRGDPTDTQYF.

This sequence joins TRBV12-3 or TRBV12-4 and TRBJ2-2; TCRdb designates TRBD1, a call that cannot be tested without DNA. The CDR3 covers 14 residues. The chain's CDR3 is CASSLGGRTGELFF.

The chain carries TRBV4-1 and TRBJ2-2; the TCRdb call, TRBD1, lacks DNA for checking. The CDR3 totals 15 residues. From germline, CDR1 is MGHRA and CDR2 YSYEKL. The CDR3 protein is CASSQRGGNTGELFF.